This T cell receptor (beta chain) is from a study of T-cell reconstitution after alpha-beta-depleted transplantation in children. TCRbeta library construction was performed incorporating unique molecular identifiers. TCRdb re-derived calls from the PCR reads in MiXCR, one entry per CDR3 protein. Among some 550,000 distinct CDR3 sequences listed, around 18% were seen once. V was clipped by 1 base and J by 1 base, with 15 bases between them. Per the germline V gene, CDR1 is LGHNA and CDR2 is YNFKEQ. CDR3 length equals 17 residues. The rearrangement uses TRBV4-2 and TRBJ2-3, with D perhaps matching TRBD2 (5 bases). This sequence originates from a human donor who donated a stem cell graft to a child with acute lymphoblastic leukemia. The source material was PBMCs from the stem cell graft donor, sampled from the stem cell graft. CDR3 protein: CASSQVEGSKGTDTQYF. The CDR3 DNA is TGTGCCAGCAGCCAAGTTGAGGGTAGCAAGGGCACAGATACGCAGTATTTT.